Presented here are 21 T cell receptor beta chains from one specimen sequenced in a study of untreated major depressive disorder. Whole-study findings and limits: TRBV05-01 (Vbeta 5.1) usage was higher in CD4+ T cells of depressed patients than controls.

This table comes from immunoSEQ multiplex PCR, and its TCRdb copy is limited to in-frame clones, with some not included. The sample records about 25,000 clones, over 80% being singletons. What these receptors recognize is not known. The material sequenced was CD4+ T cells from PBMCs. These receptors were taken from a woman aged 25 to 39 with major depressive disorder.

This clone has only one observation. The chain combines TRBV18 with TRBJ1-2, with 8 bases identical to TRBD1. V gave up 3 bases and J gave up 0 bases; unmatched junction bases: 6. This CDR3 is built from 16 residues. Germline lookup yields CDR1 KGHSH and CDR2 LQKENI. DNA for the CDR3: TGTGCCAGCTCACCGGGACAGGCCTTTACTAACTATGGCTACACCTTC. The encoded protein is CASSPGQAFTNYGYTF.

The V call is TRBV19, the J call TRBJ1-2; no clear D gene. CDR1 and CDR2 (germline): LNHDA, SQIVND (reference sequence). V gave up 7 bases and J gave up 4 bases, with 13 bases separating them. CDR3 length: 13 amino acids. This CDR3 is CASNIPGSYGYTF. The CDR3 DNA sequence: TGTGCCAGTAACATACCGGGGTCCTATGGCTACACCTTC.

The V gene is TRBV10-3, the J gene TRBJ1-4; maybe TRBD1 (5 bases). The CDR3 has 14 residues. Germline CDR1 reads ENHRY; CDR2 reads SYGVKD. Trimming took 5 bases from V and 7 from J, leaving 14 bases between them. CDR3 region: CAISPGTAREKLFF. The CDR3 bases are TGTGCCATCAGTCCCGGGACGGCTCGTGAAAAACTGTTTTTT.

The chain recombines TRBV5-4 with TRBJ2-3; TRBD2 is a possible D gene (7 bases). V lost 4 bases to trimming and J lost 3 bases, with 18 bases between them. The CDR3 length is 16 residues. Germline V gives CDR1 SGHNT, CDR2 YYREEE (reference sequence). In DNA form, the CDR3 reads TGTGCCAGCAGCCCTCGAGGGGGGGCCGAGACAGATACGCAGTATTTT. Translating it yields CASSPRGGAETDTQYF.

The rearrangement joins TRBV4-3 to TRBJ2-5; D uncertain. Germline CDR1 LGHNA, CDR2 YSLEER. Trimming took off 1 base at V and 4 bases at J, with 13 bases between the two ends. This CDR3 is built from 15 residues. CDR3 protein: CASSQVGSGGETQYF. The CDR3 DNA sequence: TGCGCCAGCAGCCAAGTTGGGTCGGGTGGAGAGACCCAGTACTTC.

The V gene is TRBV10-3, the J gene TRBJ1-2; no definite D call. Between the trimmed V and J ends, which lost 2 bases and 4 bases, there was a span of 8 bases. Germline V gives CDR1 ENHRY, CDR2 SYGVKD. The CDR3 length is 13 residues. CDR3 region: CAISEEQFYGYTF. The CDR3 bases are TGTGCCATCAGTGAGGAGCAGTTCTATGGCTACACCTTC.

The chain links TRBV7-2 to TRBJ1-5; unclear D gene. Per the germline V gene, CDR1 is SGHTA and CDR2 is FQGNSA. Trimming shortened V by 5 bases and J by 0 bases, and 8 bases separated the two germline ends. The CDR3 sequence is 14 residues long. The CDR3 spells CASSVVDSNQPQHF. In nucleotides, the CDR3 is TGTGCCAGCAGCGTAGTAGATAGCAATCAGCCCCAGCATTTT.

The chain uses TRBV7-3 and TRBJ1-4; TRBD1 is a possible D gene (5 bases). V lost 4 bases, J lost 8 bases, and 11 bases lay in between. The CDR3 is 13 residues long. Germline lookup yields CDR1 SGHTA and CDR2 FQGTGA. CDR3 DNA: TGTGCCAGCAGCTCCCTAGGGGACGAAAAACTGTTTTTT. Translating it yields CASSSLGDEKLFF.

CDR3 loop: CASSQKREWGETQYF. The CDR3 nucleotides read TGTGCCAGCAGCCAAAAGCGGGAGTGGGGGGAGACCCAGTACTTC. The V and J genes are TRBV5-4 and TRBJ2-5; TRBD2 matches at 8 bases. Germline assignment: CDR1 SGHNT and CDR2 YYREEE (reference sequence). The CDR3 is 15 residues long. V gave up 4 bases and J gave up 5 bases; unmatched junction bases: 10.

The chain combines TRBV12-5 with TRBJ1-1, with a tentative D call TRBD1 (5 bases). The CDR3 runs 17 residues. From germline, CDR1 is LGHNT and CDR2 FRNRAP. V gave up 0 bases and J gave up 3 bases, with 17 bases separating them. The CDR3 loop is CASGLVSPPRDDTEAFF. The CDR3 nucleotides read TGTGCTAGTGGTTTGGTATCCCCCCCCAGGGACGACACTGAAGCTTTCTTT.

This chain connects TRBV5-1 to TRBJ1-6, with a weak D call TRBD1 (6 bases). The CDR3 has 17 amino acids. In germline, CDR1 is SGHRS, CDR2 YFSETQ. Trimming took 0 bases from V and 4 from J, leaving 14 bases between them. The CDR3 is CASSLEARGGYNSPLHF. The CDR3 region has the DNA TGCGCCAGCAGCTTGGAGGCACGAGGGGGTTATAATTCACCCCTCCACTTT.

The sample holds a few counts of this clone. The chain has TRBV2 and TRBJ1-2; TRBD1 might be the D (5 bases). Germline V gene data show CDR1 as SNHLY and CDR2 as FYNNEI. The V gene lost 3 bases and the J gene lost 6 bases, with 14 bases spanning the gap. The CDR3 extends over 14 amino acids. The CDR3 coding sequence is TGTGCCAGCAGTGATCAGGGACGCGGTGATGGCTACACCTTC. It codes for CASSDQGRGDGYTF.

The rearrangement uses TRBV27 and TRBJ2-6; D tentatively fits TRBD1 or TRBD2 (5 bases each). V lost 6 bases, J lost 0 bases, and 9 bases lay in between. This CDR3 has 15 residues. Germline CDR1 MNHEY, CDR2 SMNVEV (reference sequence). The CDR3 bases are TGTGCCAGCAGGCCCGGGACCTCTGGGGCCAACGTCCTGACTTTC. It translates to CASRPGTSGANVLTF.

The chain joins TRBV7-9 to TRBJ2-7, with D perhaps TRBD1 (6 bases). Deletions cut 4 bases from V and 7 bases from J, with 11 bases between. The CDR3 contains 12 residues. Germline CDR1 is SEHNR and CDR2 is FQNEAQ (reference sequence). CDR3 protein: CASSSQGWEQYF. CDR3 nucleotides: TGTGCCAGCAGCTCTCAGGGGTGGGAGCAGTACTTC.

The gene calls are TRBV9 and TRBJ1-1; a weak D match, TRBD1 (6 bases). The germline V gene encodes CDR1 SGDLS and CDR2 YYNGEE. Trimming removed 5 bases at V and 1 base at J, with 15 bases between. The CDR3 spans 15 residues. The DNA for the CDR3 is TGTGCCAGCAGAGCCGACAGGAGTGGGAACACTGAAGCTTTCTTT. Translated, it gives CASRADRSGNTEAFF.

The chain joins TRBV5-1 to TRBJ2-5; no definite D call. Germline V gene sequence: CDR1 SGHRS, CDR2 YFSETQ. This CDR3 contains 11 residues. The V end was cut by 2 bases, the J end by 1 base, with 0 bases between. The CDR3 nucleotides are TGCGCCAGCAGCTTCCAAGAGACCCAGTACTTC. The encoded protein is CASSFQETQYF.

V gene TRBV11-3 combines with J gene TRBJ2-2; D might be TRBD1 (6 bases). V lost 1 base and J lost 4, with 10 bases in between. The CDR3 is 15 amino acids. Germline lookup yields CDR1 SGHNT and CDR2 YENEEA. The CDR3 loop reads CASSLVQGGTGELFF. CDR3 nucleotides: TGTGCCAGCAGCTTAGTACAGGGTGGCACCGGGGAGCTGTTTTTT.

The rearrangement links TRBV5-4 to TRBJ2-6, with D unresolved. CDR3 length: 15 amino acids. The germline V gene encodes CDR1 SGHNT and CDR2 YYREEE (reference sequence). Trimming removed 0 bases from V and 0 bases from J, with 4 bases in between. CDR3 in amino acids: CASSLAGSGANVLTF. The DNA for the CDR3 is TGTGCCAGCAGCTTGGCGGGCTCTGGGGCCAACGTCCTGACTTTC.

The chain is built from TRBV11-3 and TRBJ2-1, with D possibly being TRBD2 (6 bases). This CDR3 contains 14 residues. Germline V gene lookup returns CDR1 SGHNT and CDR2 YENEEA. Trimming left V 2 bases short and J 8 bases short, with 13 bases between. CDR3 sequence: CASSLSGERDEQFF. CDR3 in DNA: TGTGCCAGCAGCTTATCGGGGGAGAGGGATGAGCAGTTCTTC.

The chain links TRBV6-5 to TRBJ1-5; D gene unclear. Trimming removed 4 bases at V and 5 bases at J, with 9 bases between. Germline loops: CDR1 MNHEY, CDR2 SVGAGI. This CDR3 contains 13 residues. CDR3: CASSLTRDQPQHF. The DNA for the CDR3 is TGTGCCAGCAGTTTGACTCGAGATCAGCCCCAGCATTTT.

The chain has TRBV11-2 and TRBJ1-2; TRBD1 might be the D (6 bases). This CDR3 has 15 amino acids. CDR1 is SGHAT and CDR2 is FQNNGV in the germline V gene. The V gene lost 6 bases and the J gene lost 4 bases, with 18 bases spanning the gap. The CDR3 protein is CASRSGTGTTYGYTF. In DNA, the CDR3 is TGTGCCAGCAGATCGGGCACGGGGACAACCTATGGCTACACCTTC.